The clone carrying this TCR beta chain was detected ten times or more. Antigen specificity is unknown. This sample is part of a study of T cell repertoires in cytomegalovirus infection. Study at large: Both CMV infection and a matching HLA type were indicated by public TCR beta signatures.

The CDR3 runs 14 residues. The germline CDR1 and CDR2 sequences are SGHRS and YFSETQ. V gave up 4 bases and J gave up 2 bases, with 10 bases separating them. Study-wide points: The study found HLA-C-restricted CMV-specific TCR beta clonotypes dominating the ex vivo response. Carriers of CMV plus the relevant HLA were identified by cumulative public TCR beta family frequency.

From the reads, TCRdb called clonotypes with MiXCR, one entry per CDR3 protein. The sample shows over 85,000 distinct CDR3 sequences, 15% to 20% of them seen only once. The chain has TRBV5-1 and TRBJ1-5; D remains ambiguous. Material for sequencing was PBMCs. The receptor comes from a human donor in good health (CMV status not recorded). Some clones in this sample may be carry-over from other donors' samples. The CDR3 loop reads CASSEAGGNQPQHF. The CDR3 DNA sequence: TGCGCCAGCAGCGAGGCAGGTGGCAATCAGCCCCAGCATTTT.